One sample yielded the 27 T cell receptor beta chains listed below, sequenced in a study of blood T cell repertoires in COVID-19 (TCRdb year 2020). The library relied on the immunoSEQ multiplex PCR assay. TCRdb obtained this table from immuneACCESS and retained in-frame rearrangements with V and J assigned. These tables miss some clones; where compared with another copy, unresolved V genes account for less than half of the shortfall, and the remainder is unexplained. The sample records approximately 150,000 clones, around 87% of which are singletons. The ten largest make up just over 3% of the sample. Sequencing was done on a sample of peripheral blood. The receptors originated from a woman aged 60-75 years with active COVID-19.

For the CDR3, the DNA is TGTGCCAGCAGCCCTAGACTAGGCTCCTACAATGAGCAGTTCTTC. It specifies CASSPRLGSYNEQFF. This rearrangement joins TRBV3-1 (or the pseudogene TRBV3-2) to TRBJ2-1; TRBD2 is a possible D gene (6 bases). This CDR3 contains 15 residues. Germline V gene sequence: CDR1 LGHDT, CDR2 YNNKEL (reference sequence). V dropped 4 bases and J dropped 0 bases, with 10 bases sitting between them.

CDR3 sequence: CASSPRSGSGGELFF. In DNA form, the CDR3 reads TGTGCCAGCAGCCCGCGTTCGGGATCGGGCGGGGAGCTGTTTTTT. The gene calls are TRBV11-1 and TRBJ2-2; D is perhaps TRBD2 (5 bases). From germline, CDR1 is SGHAT and CDR2 FQDESV (reference sequence). V shed 5 bases and J shed 7 bases, with 17 bases lying between them. The CDR3 is made up of 15 amino acids.

The chain employs TRBV6-2 or TRBV6-3 and TRBJ2-1; D might be TRBD1 (5 bases). Germline CDR1 and CDR2: MNHEY and SVGEGT. The CDR3 extends over 16 amino acids. V dropped 2 bases and J dropped 5 bases, with 16 bases sitting between them. In DNA, the CDR3 is TGTGCCAGCAGTTACCCCCGGTGGGGCGGCAACAATGAGCAGTTCTTC. As protein: CASSYPRWGGNNEQFF.

This clone was found a few times. The chain is built from TRBV24-1 and TRBJ2-7, with 8 nucleotides matching TRBD2. The CDR3 covers 15 residues. CDR1 and CDR2 (germline): KGHDR, SFDVKD. V gave up 6 bases and J gave up 6 bases; unmatched junction bases: 12. The CDR3 protein is CATSWSGSGSGEQYF. The CDR3, as DNA: TGTGCCACCAGTTGGAGCGGGAGTGGATCGGGCGAGCAGTACTTC.

The chain links TRBV28 to TRBJ1-5, with D unclear. The CDR3 totals 14 residues. The germline V and J ends were trimmed by 3 bases and 2 bases, with 8 bases remaining between them. Germline V CDR1 and CDR2: MDHEN, SYDVKM. This CDR3 reads CASSLQAGNQPQHF. CDR3 coding DNA: TGTGCCAGCAGTTTGCAGGCTGGCAATCAGCCCCAGCATTTT.

The chain uses TRBV6-6 and TRBJ1-4; a possible D gene is TRBD1 (6 bases). Trimming stripped 7 bases from V and 5 bases from J, with 11 bases between. The CDR3 length is 13 residues. Germline assignment: CDR1 MNHNY and CDR2 SVGAGI (reference sequence). The CDR3 nucleotides read TGTGCCAGCACCAGGGGCATGAATGAAAAACTGTTTTTT. Encoded protein: CASTRGMNEKLFF.

This clone was detected once. The chain joins TRBV11-3 to TRBJ2-5; D not certain. Germline V gene sequence: CDR1 SGHNT, CDR2 YENEEA. This CDR3 is built from 13 residues. Trimming cost V 0 bases and J 2 bases, with 4 bases left between them. In DNA, the CDR3 is TGTGCCAGCAGCTTAGACCCGCAAGAGACCCAGTACTTC. Residues: CASSLDPQETQYF.

As DNA, the CDR3 is TGCAGCGTTGTGGTGAAGGTAGCGGGAACGGCCCAGTACTTC. Translation: CSVVVKVAGTAQYF. The chain carries TRBV29-1 and TRBJ2-5; 8 bases agree with TRBD2. The junction had 13 bases not matched to a gene; V was cut back by 4 bases and J by 9 bases. Germline V gene sequence: CDR1 SQVTM, CDR2 ANQGSEA. The CDR3 sequence is 14 residues long.

This chain uses TRBV2 with TRBJ1-1, with 7 positions matching TRBD1. Germline assignment: CDR1 SNHLY and CDR2 FYNNEI. CDR3 length: 13 amino acids. Germline trimming cut 6 bases from V and 1 base from J; bases unmatched to any gene: 2. Here the CDR3 reads CASRQGKNTEAFF. The CDR3 DNA sequence: TGTGCCAGCAGACAGGGGAAGAACACTGAAGCTTTCTTT.

The genes are TRBV5-4 and TRBJ2-7, with D possibly TRBD1 on 7 matching bases. The CDR3 length is 14 residues. V lost 4 bases to trimming and J lost 1 base, with 12 bases between them. In germline, CDR1 is SGHNT, CDR2 YYREEE (reference sequence). The CDR3 region is CASSAGQPSYEQYF. As DNA, the CDR3 is TGTGCCAGCAGCGCGGGACAGCCTTCCTACGAGCAGTACTTC.

The CDR3 region is CASSLISVEQYF. CDR3 in DNA: TGTGCCAGCAGCTTAATCTCGGTCGAGCAGTACTTC. The chain recombines TRBV7-9 with TRBJ2-7; no clear D gene. The germline V and J ends were trimmed by 2 bases and 6 bases, with 8 bases remaining between them. This CDR3 is built from 12 residues. Germline CDR1 and CDR2: SEHNR and FQNEAQ (reference sequence).

The chain joins TRBV2 to TRBJ2-7, with TRBD2 matching over 8 bases. V shed 8 bases, J shed 6 bases, and the junction held 6 bases outside the gene matches. The CDR3 contains 12 residues. Looked up from germline, CDR1 is SNHLY and CDR2 is FYNNEI. In DNA, the CDR3 is TGTGCCAGCGAAAGGCTAGCGGGCGAGCAGTACTTC. Its translation: CASERLAGEQYF.

The chain joins TRBV4-2 to TRBJ2-4, with D possibly matching TRBD2 (6 bases). V was clipped by 0 bases and J by 10 bases, with 10 bases between them. Per the germline V gene, CDR1 is LGHNA and CDR2 is YNFKEQ. The CDR3 runs to 13 residues. The CDR3 is CASSQDGTPIQYF. The DNA for the CDR3 is TGTGCCAGCAGCCAAGATGGGACTCCTATTCAGTACTTC.

V and J are TRBV18 and TRBJ2-2, with 7 bases lining up with TRBD1. The CDR3 spans 15 residues. Germline CDR1 reads KGHSH; CDR2 reads LQKENI. V shed 6 bases, J shed 0 bases, and the junction held 4 bases outside the gene matches. In DNA, the CDR3 is TGTGCCAGCTCCTTGGACAGGTCGAACACCGGGGAGCTGTTTTTT. The encoded protein is CASSLDRSNTGELFF. Full variable domain (outside the CDR3, taken from reference TRBV18 and TRBJ2-2): NAGVMQNPRHLVRRRGQEARLRCSPMKGHSHVYWYRQLPEEGLKFMVYLQKENIIDESGMPKERFSAEFPKEGPSILRIQQVVRGDSAAYFCASSLDRSNTGELFFGEGSRLTVL.

V gene TRBV5-5 combines with J gene TRBJ2-5; 11 bases map to TRBD2. V dropped 1 base and J dropped 5; count of bases not matched to a gene: 10. The germline V gene encodes CDR1 SGHKS and CDR2 YYEKEE (reference sequence). This CDR3 comprises 17 residues. In DNA form, the CDR3 reads TGTGCCAGCAGCTTGCGGGTAGCGGGAGGGCCGGGGGAGACCCAGTACTTC. Translation: CASSLRVAGGPGETQYF. Looking up the rest from reference TRBV5-5 and TRBJ2-5 gives the full variable domain: DAGVTQSPTHLIKTRGQQVTLRCSPISGHKSVSWYQQVLGQGPQFIFQYYEKEERGRGNFPDRFSARQFPNYSSELNVNALLLGDSALYLCASSLRVAGGPGETQYFGPGTRLLVL.

The chain links TRBV13 to TRBJ2-5; D is perhaps TRBD2 (5 bases). CDR1 PRHDT and CDR2 FYEKMQ come from the germline V gene (reference sequence). The length of the CDR3 is 13 residues. V was shortened by 5 bases and J by 4 bases, with 11 bases between the two germline ends. The CDR3 is CASSPGIGETQYF. CDR3 sequence (DNA): TGTGCCAGCAGCCCCGGGATCGGAGAGACCCAGTACTTC. The whole variable domain, filled in from reference TRBV13 and TRBJ2-5, reads AAGVIQSPRHLIKEKRETATLKCYPIPRHDTVYWYQQGPGQDPQFLISFYEKMQSDKGSIPDRFSAQQFSDYHSELNMSSLELGDSALYFCASSPGIGETQYFGPGTRLLVL.

The gene calls are TRBV4-3 and TRBJ2-1, with D uncertain. Germline V gives CDR1 LGHNA, CDR2 YSLEER. The CDR3 covers 14 residues. Trimming stripped 4 bases from V and 5 bases from J, with 12 bases between. This CDR3 reads CASSPSPRDNEQFF. The CDR3 coding sequence is TGCGCCAGCAGCCCATCGCCACGCGACAATGAGCAGTTCTTC.

The chain links TRBV12-3 or TRBV12-4 to TRBJ1-6; D call uncertain. V was trimmed by 8 bases and J by 9 bases, leaving 14 bases between them. The CDR3 has 13 amino acids. The CDR3 loop reads CASRGLPGSPLHF. The DNA of the CDR3 is TGTGCCAGCCGAGGGCTCCCCGGTTCACCCCTCCACTTT.

This clone has just one count. The J gene is TRBJ2-2, the V gene TRBV4-3; D unclear. CDR1 and CDR2 from the germline V gene are LGHNA and YSLEER. The length of the CDR3 is 15 residues. Trimming took off 3 bases at V and 5 bases at J, with 13 bases between the two ends. The CDR3 sequence: CASSQELTTTGELFF. The CDR3 DNA follows: TGCGCCAGCAGCCAGGAGCTCACGACGACCGGGGAGCTGTTTTTT.

This chain links TRBV27 with TRBJ2-7; 15 bases fit TRBD2. Germline lookup yields CDR1 MNHEY and CDR2 SMNVEV (reference sequence). The CDR3 is made up of 18 amino acids. The J segment lost 6 bases and the V segment lost 5 bases, leaving 14 bases of the junction unmatched. CDR3 nucleotides: TGTGCCAGCAGTCTAACGACCGGACTAGCGGGAGGGCCCCTCGAGCAGTACTTC. It encodes CASSLTTGLAGGPLEQYF.

The chain recombines TRBV7-9 with TRBJ2-3; TRBD1 matches at 9 bases. With V trimmed by 5 bases and J by 8 bases, 11 bases remained unmatched. This CDR3 spans 15 amino acids. Germline V lookup: CDR1 SEHNR, CDR2 FQNEAQ (reference sequence). CDR3 in DNA: TGTGCCAGCAGCCTCGCCGGGACAGGGACCGGTACGCAGTATTTT. Amino acids: CASSLAGTGTGTQYF.

The gene calls are TRBV28 and TRBJ1-3; 7 positions agree with TRBD1. V lost 8 bases and J lost 1; bases outside the gene matches: 8. Germline lookup yields CDR1 MDHEN and CDR2 SYDVKM. The CDR3 has 15 residues. CDR3 amino acids: CASSAAGGSGNTIYF. The CDR3 DNA reads as TGTGCCAGCTCCGCCGCAGGGGGTTCTGGAAACACCATATATTTT.

This chain joins TRBV5-8 and TRBJ1-1; 11 nucleotides align to TRBD1. This CDR3 has 16 residues. After removal of 3 bases from V and 3 bases from J, the junction contained 7 bases not matched to a gene. Germline V gene lookup returns CDR1 SGHTS and CDR2 YDEGEE. The CDR3 coding sequence is TGTGCCAGCAGCTGGTCCGGGACAGGGGGTTACACTGAAGCTTTCTTT. Protein product: CASSWSGTGGYTEAFF.

The genes are TRBV28 and TRBJ2-7, with TRBD2 matching 8 bases. With 3 bases clipped from V and 4 bases from J, the junction kept 14 bases outside the gene matches. This CDR3 region has 17 residues. In germline, CDR1 is MDHEN, CDR2 SYDVKM. DNA of the CDR3: TGTGCCAGCAGTTTTTCGGGCCTTAGCGGGAATACATACGAGCAGTACTTC. It specifies CASSFSGLSGNTYEQYF.

The table lists this clone with a count of one. V and J are TRBV6-2 or TRBV6-3 and TRBJ2-3, with 8 bases lining up with TRBD2. The V and J ends lost 5 bases and 5 bases, in that order; junction bases with no gene match: 15. The germline CDR1 and CDR2 sequences are MNHEY and SVGEGT. The CDR3 contains 17 residues. The CDR3 bases are TGTGCCAGCAGTCCATCTCGGGGTAGCGGGAATGGAGATACGCAGTATTTT. Protein: CASSPSRGSGNGDTQYF.

The genes are TRBV18 and TRBJ1-2; 10 bases map to TRBD1. V shed 3 bases, J shed 2 bases, and the junction held 0 bases outside the gene matches. The CDR3 runs 14 residues. Germline CDR1 KGHSH, CDR2 LQKENI. Here the CDR3 reads CASSPGQGNYGYTF. DNA of the CDR3: TGTGCCAGCTCACCGGGACAGGGGAACTATGGCTACACCTTC.

The chain recombines TRBV28 with TRBJ2-3; perhaps TRBD2 as D (6 bases). V was pared by 5 bases and J by 0 bases, with 15 bases between. Germline CDR1 reads MDHEN; CDR2 reads SYDVKM. The CDR3 spans 16 residues. The CDR3 coding sequence is TGTGCCAGCAGTCCCAAGCCGGGGGACAGCACAGATACGCAGTATTTT. It is translated as CASSPKPGDSTDTQYF.